This T cell receptor beta chain was recorded in a study of blood T cells in healthy people across ages. Study findings and constraints: Because sorting was not performed, PBMCs prevented conclusive naive versus antigen-experienced comparison.

In its sample, this clonotype was seen a few times. Its target is not known. The V gene's germline CDR1 is SEHNR and CDR2 FQNEAQ (reference sequence). V trimming: 0 bases; J trimming: 5 bases; junction bases outside the gene matches: 5. CDR3 length: 15 amino acids. The use of a sample-barcoded 5' primer and a J-beta primer mix characterized a second PCR of roughly 6 to 11 cycles. TCRdb recomputed calls from the 5' RACE reads with MiXCR, one row per CDR3 protein. The table has some 1.5 million distinct CDR3 sequences, approximately 42% seen once; the top ten hold about 4.1%. V is TRBV7-9 and J is TRBJ2-3, with 7 bases lining up with TRBD2. The TCR originated in a woman under 30 in good health. The sample was blood. CDR3 sequence: CASSLASGGIDTQYF. Here the CDR3 DNA reads TGTGCCAGCAGCTTAGCGTCGGGGGGAATAGATACGCAGTATTTT.